This TCR beta chain was retrieved from a study of cytomegalovirus exposure and HLA in healthy donors. General observations from the study: The study flagged about 160 TCR beta chains as cytomegalovirus-associated. Presence/absence analyses assumed roughly uniform sequencing depth across donors.

Primers: 60 Vbeta forward and 13 Jbeta reverse. Data came from immunoSEQ multiplex PCR; TCRdb stores just in-frame clones and leaves some out. This sample has about 110,000 clones, with 70% to 80% found just once. This CDR3 spans 11 amino acids. The germline V gene encodes CDR1 MNHNY and CDR2 SVGAGI (reference sequence). With 2 bases removed from V and 8 bases from J, the gap between germline ends came to 6 bases. To note about this clone: Its antigen is unknown.

The clonotype comes from a female donor in good health and CMV-seronegative. Sample: PBMCs. The V call is TRBV6-6, the J call TRBJ1-1; D is ambiguous. CDR3 bases: TGTGCCAGCAGTTACGCCAGGGAAGCTTTCTTT. Its translation: CASSYAREAFF.